This T cell receptor (beta chain) appears in the sequencing data of a study of beta chain features in type 1 diabetes. On the study more broadly: Over all samples combined, 107,917,701 sorted cells were examined. Findings and limits, study-wide: TCRB repertoires of naive, central memory and Treg cells appeared more similar among patients than among healthy donors. In all four CD4+ subsets, TCRB CDR3 length was significantly, moderately reduced in type 1 diabetes. HLA effects on TCRB rearrangement stayed unresolved here.

TCRB transcripts that were expressed got sequenced, as all of the isolated RNA had been reverse transcribed. TCRdb keeps only in-frame clones here, not all; method: immunoSEQ multiplex PCR. The sample records some 370,000 clones, roughly a tenth being singletons. The CDR3 is 16 residues long. V was trimmed by 6 bases and J by 2 bases, leaving 17 bases between them. Germline V gene sequence: CDR1 SEHNR, CDR2 FQNEAQ (reference sequence). This clone has just a few counts. The target antigen is unknown. Material: central memory CD4+ T cells from blood. V and J are TRBV7-9 and TRBJ1-3; the D is unclear. This TCR came from a man younger than 40 with type 1 diabetes. The CDR3 reads CASRVREGSTGNTIYF. CDR3 bases: TGTGCCAGCAGAGTCCGTGAGGGATCTACTGGAAACACCATATATTTT. The variable domain in full, with the rest retrieved from reference TRBV7-9 and TRBJ1-3, is DTGVSQNPRHKITKRGQNVTFRCDPISEHNRLYWYRQTLGQGPEFLTYFQNEAQLEKSRLLSDRFSAERPKGSFSTLEIQRTEQGDSAMYLCASRVREGSTGNTIYFGEGSWLTVV.